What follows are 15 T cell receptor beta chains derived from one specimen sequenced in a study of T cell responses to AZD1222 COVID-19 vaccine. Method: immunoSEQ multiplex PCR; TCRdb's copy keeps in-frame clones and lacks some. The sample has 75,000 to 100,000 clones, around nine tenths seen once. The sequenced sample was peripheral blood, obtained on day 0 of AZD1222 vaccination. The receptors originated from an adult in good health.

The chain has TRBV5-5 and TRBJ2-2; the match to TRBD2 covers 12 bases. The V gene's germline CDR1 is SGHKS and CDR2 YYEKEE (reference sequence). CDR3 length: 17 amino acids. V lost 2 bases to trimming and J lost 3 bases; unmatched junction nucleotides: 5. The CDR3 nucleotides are TGTGCCAGCAGCTTAAGTGGACTAGCGGGATACACCGGGGAGCTGTTTTTT. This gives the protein CASSLSGLAGYTGELFF.

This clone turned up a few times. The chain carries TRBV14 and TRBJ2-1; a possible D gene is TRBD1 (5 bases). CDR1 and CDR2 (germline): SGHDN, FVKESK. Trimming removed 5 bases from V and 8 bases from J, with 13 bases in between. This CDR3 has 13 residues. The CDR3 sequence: CASSSMQGYEQFF. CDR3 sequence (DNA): TGTGCCAGCAGCTCGATGCAGGGTTATGAGCAGTTCTTC. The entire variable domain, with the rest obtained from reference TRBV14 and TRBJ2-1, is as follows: EAGVTQFPSHSVIEKGQTVTLRCDPISGHDNLYWYRRVMGKEIKFLLHFVKESKQDESGMPNNRFLAERTGGTYSTLKVQPAELEDSGVYFCASSSMQGYEQFFGPGTRLTVL.

For the CDR3, the DNA is TGTGCCAGCAGCCGGCAGGGGTTTCGGTTAACTGAAGCTTTCTTT. Translated: CASSRQGFRLTEAFF. V and J are TRBV7-2 and TRBJ1-1; perhaps TRBD1 as D (6 bases). V dropped 5 bases and J dropped 5 bases, with 18 bases sitting between them. Germline CDR1 SGHTA, CDR2 FQGNSA. This CDR3 has 15 amino acids.

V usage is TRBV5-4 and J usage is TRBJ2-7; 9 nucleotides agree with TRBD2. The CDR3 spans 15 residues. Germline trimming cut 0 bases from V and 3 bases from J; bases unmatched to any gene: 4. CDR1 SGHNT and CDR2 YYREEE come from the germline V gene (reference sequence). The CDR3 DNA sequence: TGTGCCAGCAGCTTGGTCGGTAGCGGGAGCTACGAGCAGTACTTC. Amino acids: CASSLVGSGSYEQYF.

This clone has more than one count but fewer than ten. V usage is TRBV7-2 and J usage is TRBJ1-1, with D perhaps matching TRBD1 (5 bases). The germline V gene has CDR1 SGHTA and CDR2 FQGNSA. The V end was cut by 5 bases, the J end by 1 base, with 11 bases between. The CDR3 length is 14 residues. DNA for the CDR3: TGTGCCAGCAGCATGCTGGGGCAGAACACTGAAGCTTTCTTT. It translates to CASSMLGQNTEAFF.

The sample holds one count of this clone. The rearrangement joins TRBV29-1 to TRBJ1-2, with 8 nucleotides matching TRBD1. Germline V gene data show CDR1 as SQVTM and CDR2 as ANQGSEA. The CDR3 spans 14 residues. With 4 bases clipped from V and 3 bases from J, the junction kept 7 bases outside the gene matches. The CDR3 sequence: CSVVRTGMDYGYTF. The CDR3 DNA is TGCAGCGTTGTGAGGACAGGGATGGACTATGGCTACACCTTC.

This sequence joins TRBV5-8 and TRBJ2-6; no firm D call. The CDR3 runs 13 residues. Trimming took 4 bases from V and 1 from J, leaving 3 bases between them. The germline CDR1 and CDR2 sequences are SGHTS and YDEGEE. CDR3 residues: CASSPSGANVLTF. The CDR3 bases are TGTGCCAGCAGCCCATCTGGGGCCAACGTCCTGACTTTC.

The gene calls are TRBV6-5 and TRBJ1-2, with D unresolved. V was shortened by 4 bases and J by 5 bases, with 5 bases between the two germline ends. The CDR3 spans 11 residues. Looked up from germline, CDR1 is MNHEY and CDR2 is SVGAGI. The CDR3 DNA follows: TGTGCCAGCAGTTCTGATTATGGCTACACCTTC. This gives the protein CASSSDYGYTF.

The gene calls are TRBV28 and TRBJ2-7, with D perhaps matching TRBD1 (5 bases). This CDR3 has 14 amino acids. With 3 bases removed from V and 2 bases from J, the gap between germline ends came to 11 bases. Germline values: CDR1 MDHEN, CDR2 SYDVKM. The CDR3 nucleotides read TGTGCCAGCAGTTTCTGGACAAACACCTACGAGCAGTACTTC. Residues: CASSFWTNTYEQYF.

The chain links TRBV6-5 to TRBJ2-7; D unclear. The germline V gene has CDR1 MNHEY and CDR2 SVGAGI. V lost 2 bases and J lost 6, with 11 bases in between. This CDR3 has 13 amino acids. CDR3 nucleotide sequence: TGTGCCAGCAGTTACGAGACTTGGGGCGAGCAGTACTTC. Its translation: CASSYETWGEQYF.

The DNA of the CDR3 is TGTGCCAGCAGTTTACCTTACAGGGGAACCGGGGAGCTGTTTTTT. Amino acid sequence: CASSLPYRGTGELFF. The gene calls are TRBV28 and TRBJ2-2; 7 bases line up with TRBD1. The CDR3 is 15 residues long. Trimming removed 2 bases from V and 5 bases from J; junction bases left unmatched: 5. From germline, CDR1 is MDHEN and CDR2 SYDVKM.

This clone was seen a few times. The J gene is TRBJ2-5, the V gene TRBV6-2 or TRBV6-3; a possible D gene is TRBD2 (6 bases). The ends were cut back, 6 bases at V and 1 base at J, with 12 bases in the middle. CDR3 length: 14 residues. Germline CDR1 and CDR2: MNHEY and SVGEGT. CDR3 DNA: TGTGCCAGCAGCCCCGGACTAATCCAAGAGACCCAGTACTTC. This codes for CASSPGLIQETQYF.

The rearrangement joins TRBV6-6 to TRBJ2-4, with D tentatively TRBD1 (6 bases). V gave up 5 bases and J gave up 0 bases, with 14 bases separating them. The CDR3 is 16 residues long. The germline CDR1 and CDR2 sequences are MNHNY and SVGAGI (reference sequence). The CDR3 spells CASSPSTGLAKNIQYF. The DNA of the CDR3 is TGTGCCAGCAGTCCTTCGACAGGATTAGCCAAAAACATTCAGTACTTC.

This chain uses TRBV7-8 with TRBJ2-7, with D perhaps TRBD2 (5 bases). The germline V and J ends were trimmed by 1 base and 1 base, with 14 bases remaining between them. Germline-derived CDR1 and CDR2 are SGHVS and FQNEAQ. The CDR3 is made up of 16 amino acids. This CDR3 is CASSLVAQRRSYEQYF. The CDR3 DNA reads TGTGCCAGCAGCTTAGTCGCCCAGCGGAGGTCCTACGAGCAGTACTTC.

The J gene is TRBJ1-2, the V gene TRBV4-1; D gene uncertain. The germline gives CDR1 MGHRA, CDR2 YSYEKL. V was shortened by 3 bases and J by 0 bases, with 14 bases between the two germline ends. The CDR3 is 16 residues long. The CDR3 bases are TGCGCCAGCAGCCAGACACAGAGAAACCCTAACTATGGCTACACCTTC. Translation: CASSQTQRNPNYGYTF.